This T cell receptor beta chain was identified during a study of T cells after posttransplantation cyclophosphamide. Only in-frame clones appear in the TCRdb table, and some are missing; sequencing was by immunoSEQ multiplex PCR. The sample yields about 44,000 clones, without any singletons. This clone was detected many times. This CDR3 contains 13 residues. Germline assignment: CDR1 SNHLY and CDR2 FYNNEI. The V gene lost 3 bases and the J gene lost 1 base, with 5 bases spanning the gap. This sequence joins TRBV2 and TRBJ2-3; D gene uncertain. Sequencing input: PBMCs. This clonotype was obtained from a man aged 40-50 years in good health, CMV-negative, and a related stem cell transplant donor. For the CDR3, the DNA is TGTGCCAGCAGTGACACACGCACAGATACGCAGTATTTT. Its protein is CASSDTRTDTQYF.